Each of the 18 T cell receptor beta chains below was sequenced from the same sample in a study of T-cell memory formation after mild COVID-19. TCRdb used MiXCR to reprocess the 5' RACE reads, holding one entry per CDR3 protein. This table holds 340,000 or so distinct CDR3 sequences, 10% to 15% found once. Sample: PBMCs or a T cell subset sorted from them (not recorded which). These receptors all stem from a man younger than 30 who had mild COVID-19 (a few samples of this study predate the infection). Cell type and time point are not known.

This clonotype was observed many times. This rearrangement joins TRBV5-1 to TRBJ2-2; 7 bases agree with TRBD1. CDR1 SGHRS and CDR2 YFSETQ come from the germline V gene. The CDR3 length is 18 residues. V was clipped by 10 bases and J by 0 bases; unmatched bases: 18. The CDR3 DNA reads TGCGCCTCAGCCCGGCCCAGGACAGGTTCAGCGAACACCGGGGAGCTGTTTTTT. Its protein is CASARPRTGSANTGELFF.

The CDR3 here is CATSGTWGRTDTQYF. The CDR3 region has the DNA TGTGCCACCAGCGGCACTTGGGGCCGTACAGATACGCAGTATTTT. This rearrangement joins TRBV15 to TRBJ2-3; D perhaps matches TRBD1 (5 bases). Trimming removed 5 bases at V and 3 bases at J, with 15 bases between. Germline loops: CDR1 LNHNV, CDR2 YYDKDF (reference sequence). This CDR3 comprises 15 residues.

The sample holds a few counts of this clonotype. This rearrangement joins TRBV4-1 to TRBJ1-1; D may be TRBD1 (5 bases). The CDR3 totals 15 residues. Germline CDR1 MGHRA, CDR2 YSYEKL. Between the trimmed V and J ends, which lost 4 bases and 0 bases, there was a span of 12 bases. CDR3 sequence reads: CASSRAAGLNTEAFF. The CDR3 DNA reads TGCGCCAGCAGCCGGGCGGCAGGGCTGAACACTGAAGCTTTCTTT.

This clonotype was counted at least ten times. The chain joins TRBV5-1 to TRBJ1-6, with 8 bases that match TRBD1. The CDR3 is 20 amino acids. Germline lookup yields CDR1 SGHRS and CDR2 YFSETQ. With 1 base clipped from V and 0 bases from J, the junction kept 12 bases outside the gene matches. The CDR3 here is CASSLSPARQGSSYNSPLHF. The CDR3 coding sequence is TGCGCCAGCAGCTTGTCCCCCGCTCGACAGGGGAGCTCCTATAATTCACCCCTCCACTTT.

There are a few counts of this clonotype. This chain links TRBV7-2 with TRBJ1-5, with D maybe TRBD1 (6 bases). Germline V gene data show CDR1 as SGHTA and CDR2 as FQGNSA. This CDR3 spans 15 amino acids. V lost 0 bases, J lost 7 bases, and 13 bases lay in between. The CDR3 region is CASSLAGGSIQPQHF. The CDR3 DNA is TGTGCCAGCAGCTTAGCAGGGGGGTCGATCCAGCCCCAGCATTTT.

The DNA of the CDR3 is TGTGCCAGCAGCCAAGGCGTCGGGAATGGTCAGTGGAGGTCACCCCTCCACTTT. Its translation is CASSQGVGNGQWRSPLHF. V is TRBV4-2 and J is TRBJ1-6; D is unresolved. Germline V CDR1 and CDR2: LGHNA, YNFKEQ. This CDR3 contains 18 residues. With 1 base removed from V and 10 bases from J, the gap between germline ends came to 23 bases.

The chain employs TRBV4-3 and TRBJ1-1; tentatively, D is TRBD1 (6 bases). The CDR3 is 15 amino acids. The V end was cut by 3 bases, the J end by 4 bases, with 15 bases between. CDR1 is LGHNA and CDR2 is YSLEER in the germline V gene. CDR3 sequence: CASSQFQGLVTEAFF. CDR3 nucleotides: TGCGCCAGCAGCCAGTTTCAGGGGTTGGTCACTGAAGCTTTCTTT.

The genes are TRBV27 and TRBJ2-2; 9 positions match TRBD1. CDR1 MNHEY and CDR2 SMNVEV come from the germline V gene (reference sequence). CDR3 length: 15 residues. Trimming cost V 5 bases and J 5 bases; bases outside gene matches: 6. In DNA, the CDR3 is TGTGCCAGCAGTACCGGGACAGGGAGGACCGGGGAGCTGTTTTTT. The encoded protein is CASSTGTGRTGELFF.

This clonotype was seen only a few times. CDR3 in DNA: TGTGCCATCAGTTCGGGATCAGCCTACGAGCAGTACTTC. Translating gives CAISSGSAYEQYF. This sequence joins TRBV10-3 and TRBJ2-7, with D maybe TRBD2 (5 bases). There are 13 residues in the CDR3. V was clipped by 5 bases and J by 2 bases, with 10 bases between them. Germline-derived CDR1 and CDR2 are ENHRY and SYGVKD.

This clonotype occurred a few times. The chain uses TRBV5-1 and TRBJ2-3, with unresolved D. Germline CDR1 and CDR2: SGHRS and YFSETQ. V dropped 6 bases and J dropped 3 bases, with 14 bases sitting between them. The CDR3 is 14 residues long. CDR3 sequence: CASTSLGLTDTQYF. DNA for the CDR3: TGCGCCAGCACTTCGCTAGGTTTGACAGATACGCAGTATTTT.

This chain uses TRBV4-3 with TRBJ1-2, with D maybe TRBD1 (5 bases). The CDR3 runs to 16 residues. Germline V CDR1 and CDR2: LGHNA, YSLEER. Trimming removed 0 bases from V and 8 bases from J, with 19 bases in between. The CDR3 DNA reads TGCGCCAGCAGCCAAGATAACGGCGGGGGAGGGGTCGGCTACACCTTC. Protein product: CASSQDNGGGGVGYTF.

The chain uses TRBV6-5 and TRBJ1-2; 8 bases agree with TRBD1. CDR3 length equals 13 residues. Unmatched junction bases numbered 4, after V lost 6 bases and J lost 4 bases. The germline V gene has CDR1 MNHEY and CDR2 SVGAGI. CDR3 region: CASSQTGAYGYTF. The DNA for the CDR3 is TGTGCCAGCAGCCAGACAGGGGCCTATGGCTACACCTTC.

The J gene is TRBJ1-3, the V gene TRBV29-1; D may be TRBD1 (5 bases). V was pared by 0 bases and J by 5 bases, with 20 bases between. The germline V gene encodes CDR1 SQVTM and CDR2 ANQGSEA. This CDR3 has 17 amino acids. The CDR3 coding sequence is TGCAGCGTTGAAGATCCCCGGGCAGGGATGGTTCGAAACACCATATATTTT. Amino acids: CSVEDPRAGMVRNTIYF.

This clonotype was seen a few times. The genes are TRBV7-2 and TRBJ1-5; TRBD1 aligns across 7 bases. V lost 1 base and J lost 0; bases outside the gene matches: 18. The CDR3 spans 21 residues. The germline CDR1 and CDR2 sequences are SGHTA and FQGNSA. The CDR3 DNA reads TGTGCCAGCAGCTTAGACACAAAACCCAGGGACAGCATCTATAGCAATCAGCCCCAGCATTTT. Amino acids: CASSLDTKPRDSIYSNQPQHF.

This clonotype was counted only a few times. V and J are TRBV13 and TRBJ2-1; D is unresolved. The CDR3 contains 14 residues. CDR1 is PRHDT, CDR2 FYEKMQ, per germline (reference sequence). V lost 5 bases and J 1 base, leaving 9 bases between the germline ends. The CDR3 spells CASSHLGSYNEQFF. For the CDR3, the DNA is TGTGCCAGCAGCCATCTTGGGTCCTACAATGAGCAGTTCTTC.

This clonotype was seen a few times. This rearrangement joins TRBV4-1 to TRBJ1-1; maybe TRBD1 (6 bases). CDR1 is MGHRA, CDR2 YSYEKL, per germline. Trimming took 7 bases from V and 1 from J, leaving 19 bases between them. This CDR3 has 16 amino acids. CDR3 loop: CASKPYSGGSNTEAFF. In nucleotides, the CDR3 is TGCGCCAGCAAACCGTACTCCGGGGGCTCGAACACTGAAGCTTTCTTT.

This clonotype was recorded a few times. The chain has TRBV7-9 and TRBJ2-1; 12 bases fit TRBD2. Unmatched junction bases numbered 7, after V lost 6 bases and J lost 7 bases. The length of the CDR3 is 15 residues. The germline CDR1 and CDR2 sequences are SEHNR and FQNEAQ (reference sequence). The CDR3 nucleotides are TGTGCCAGCAGTCTGACTAGCGGGGGCTGGAATGAGCAGTTCTTC. Its protein is CASSLTSGGWNEQFF.

The V call is TRBV7-2, the J call TRBJ2-1; D might be TRBD1 or TRBD2, each matching 5 bases. The CDR3 has 20 amino acids. The ends were cut back, 5 bases at V and 5 bases at J, with 31 bases in the middle. Germline V gene lookup returns CDR1 SGHTA and CDR2 FQGNSA. CDR3 residues: CASSPGRVSPRPGPDNEQFF. CDR3 sequence (DNA): TGTGCCAGCAGCCCAGGCCGTGTCAGCCCTAGACCGGGACCAGACAATGAGCAGTTCTTC. The entire variable domain, with the rest obtained from reference TRBV7-2 and TRBJ2-1, is as follows: GAGVSQSPSNKVTEKGKDVELRCDPISGHTALYWYRQSLGQGLEFLIYFQGNSAPDKSGLPSDRFSAERTGGSVSTLTIQRTQQEDSAVYLCASSPGRVSPRPGPDNEQFFGPGTRLTVL.